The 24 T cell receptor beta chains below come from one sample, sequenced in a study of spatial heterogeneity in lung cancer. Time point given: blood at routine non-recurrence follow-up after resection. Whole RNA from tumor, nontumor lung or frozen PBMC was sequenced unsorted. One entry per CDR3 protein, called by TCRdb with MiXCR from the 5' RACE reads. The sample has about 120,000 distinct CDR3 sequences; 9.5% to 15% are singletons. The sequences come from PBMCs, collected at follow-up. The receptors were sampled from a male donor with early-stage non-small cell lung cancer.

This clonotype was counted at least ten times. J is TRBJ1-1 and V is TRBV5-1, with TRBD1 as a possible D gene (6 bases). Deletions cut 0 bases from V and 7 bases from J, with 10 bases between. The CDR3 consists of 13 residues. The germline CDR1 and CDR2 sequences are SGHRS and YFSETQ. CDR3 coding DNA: TGCGCCAGCAGCTTGGCGGGGGGCTTTGAAGCTTTCTTT. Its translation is CASSLAGGFEAFF. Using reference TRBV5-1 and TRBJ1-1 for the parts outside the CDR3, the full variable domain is KAGVTQTPRYLIKTRGQQVTLSCSPISGHRSVSWYQQTPGQGLQFLFEYFSETQRNKGNFPGRFSGRQFSNSRSEMNVSTLELGDSALYLCASSLAGGFEAFFGQGTRLTVV.

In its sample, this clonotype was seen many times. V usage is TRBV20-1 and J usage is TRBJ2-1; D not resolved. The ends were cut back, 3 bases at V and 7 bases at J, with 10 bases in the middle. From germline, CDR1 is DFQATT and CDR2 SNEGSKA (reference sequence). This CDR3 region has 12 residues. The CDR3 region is CSASHNLNEQFF. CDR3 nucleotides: TGCAGTGCTAGTCATAACCTTAATGAGCAGTTCTTC.

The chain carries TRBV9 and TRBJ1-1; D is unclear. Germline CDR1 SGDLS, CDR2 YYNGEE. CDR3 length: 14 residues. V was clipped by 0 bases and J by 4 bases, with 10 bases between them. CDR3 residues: CASSVGLMGTEAFF. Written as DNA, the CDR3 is TGTGCCAGCAGCGTAGGCCTTATGGGCACTGAAGCTTTCTTT. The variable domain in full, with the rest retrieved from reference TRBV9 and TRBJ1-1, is DSGVTQTPKHLITATGQRVTLRCSPRSGDLSVYWYQQSLDQGLQFLIQYYNGEERAKGNILERFSAQQFPDLHSELNLSSLELGDSALYFCASSVGLMGTEAFFGQGTRLTVV.

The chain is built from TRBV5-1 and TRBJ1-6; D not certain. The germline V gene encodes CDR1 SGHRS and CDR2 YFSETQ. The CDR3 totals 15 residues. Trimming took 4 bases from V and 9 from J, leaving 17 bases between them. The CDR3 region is CASSPSGRAGSPLHF. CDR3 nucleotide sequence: TGCGCCAGCAGCCCCTCAGGCCGAGCAGGTTCACCCCTCCACTTT.

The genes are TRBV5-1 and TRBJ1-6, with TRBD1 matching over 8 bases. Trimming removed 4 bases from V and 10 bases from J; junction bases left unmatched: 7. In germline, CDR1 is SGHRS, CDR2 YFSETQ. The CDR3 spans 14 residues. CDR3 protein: CASSPGQGESPLHF. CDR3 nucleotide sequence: TGCGCCAGCAGCCCCGGACAGGGAGAGTCACCCCTCCACTTT.

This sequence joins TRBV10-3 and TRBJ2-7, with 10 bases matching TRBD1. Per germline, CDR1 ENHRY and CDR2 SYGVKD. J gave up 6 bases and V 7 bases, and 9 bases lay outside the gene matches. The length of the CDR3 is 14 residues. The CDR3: CAINPGTGEGEQYF. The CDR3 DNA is TGTGCCATCAACCCCGGGACAGGGGAGGGCGAGCAGTACTTC.

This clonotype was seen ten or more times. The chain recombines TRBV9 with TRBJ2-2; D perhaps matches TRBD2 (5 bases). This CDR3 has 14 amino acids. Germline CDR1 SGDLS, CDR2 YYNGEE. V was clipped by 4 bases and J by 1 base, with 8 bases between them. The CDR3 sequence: CASSQDWNTGELFF. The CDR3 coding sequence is TGTGCCAGCAGCCAGGACTGGAACACCGGGGAGCTGTTTTTT.

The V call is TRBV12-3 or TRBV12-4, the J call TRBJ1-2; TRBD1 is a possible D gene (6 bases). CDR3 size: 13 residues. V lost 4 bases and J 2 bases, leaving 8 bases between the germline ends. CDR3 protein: CASSYQGNYGYTF. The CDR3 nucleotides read TGTGCCAGCAGTTACCAGGGGAACTATGGCTACACCTTC.

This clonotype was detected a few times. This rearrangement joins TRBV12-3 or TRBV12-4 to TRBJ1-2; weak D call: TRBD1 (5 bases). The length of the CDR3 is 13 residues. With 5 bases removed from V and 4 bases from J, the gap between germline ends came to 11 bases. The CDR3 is CASSASGSYGYTF. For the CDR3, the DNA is TGTGCCAGCAGTGCCTCAGGGTCCTATGGCTACACCTTC.

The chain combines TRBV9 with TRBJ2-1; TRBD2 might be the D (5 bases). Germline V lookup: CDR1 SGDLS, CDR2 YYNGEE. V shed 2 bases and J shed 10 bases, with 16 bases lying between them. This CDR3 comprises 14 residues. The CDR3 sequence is CASSVGAAEDEQFF. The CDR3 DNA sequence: TGTGCCAGCAGCGTTGGAGCAGCGGAAGACGAGCAGTTCTTC.

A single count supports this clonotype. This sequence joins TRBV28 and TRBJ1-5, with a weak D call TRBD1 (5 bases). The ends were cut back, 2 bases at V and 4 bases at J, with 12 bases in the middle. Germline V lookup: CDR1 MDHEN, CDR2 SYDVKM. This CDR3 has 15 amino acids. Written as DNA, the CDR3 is TGTGCCAGCAGTTTACCTGCGGGGGTAAATCAGCCCCAGCATTTT. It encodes CASSLPAGVNQPQHF.

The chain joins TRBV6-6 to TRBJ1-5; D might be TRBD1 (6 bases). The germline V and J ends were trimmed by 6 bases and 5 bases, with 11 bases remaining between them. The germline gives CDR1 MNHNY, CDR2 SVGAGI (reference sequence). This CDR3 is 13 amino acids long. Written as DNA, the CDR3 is TGTGCCAGCAGACAGGGTTCCTATCAGCCCCAGCATTTT. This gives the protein CASRQGSYQPQHF.

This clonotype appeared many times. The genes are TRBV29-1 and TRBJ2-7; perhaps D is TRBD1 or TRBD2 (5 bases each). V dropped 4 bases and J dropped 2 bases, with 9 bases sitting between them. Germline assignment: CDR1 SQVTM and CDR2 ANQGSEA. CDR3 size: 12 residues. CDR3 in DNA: TGCAGCGTTGGCCGGGGCCCCTACGAGCAGTACTTC. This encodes CSVGRGPYEQYF.

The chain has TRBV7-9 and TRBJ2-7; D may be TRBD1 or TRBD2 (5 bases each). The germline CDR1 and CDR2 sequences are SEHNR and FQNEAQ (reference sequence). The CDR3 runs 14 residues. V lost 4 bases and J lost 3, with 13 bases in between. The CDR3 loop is CASSSARDGYEQYF. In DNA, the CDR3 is TGTGCCAGCAGCTCAGCCCGGGACGGCTACGAGCAGTACTTC. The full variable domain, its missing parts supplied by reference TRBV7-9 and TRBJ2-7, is DTGVSQNPRHKITKRGQNVTFRCDPISEHNRLYWYRQTLGQGPEFLTYFQNEAQLEKSRLLSDRFSAERPKGSFSTLEIQRTEQGDSAMYLCASSSARDGYEQYFGPGTRLTVT.

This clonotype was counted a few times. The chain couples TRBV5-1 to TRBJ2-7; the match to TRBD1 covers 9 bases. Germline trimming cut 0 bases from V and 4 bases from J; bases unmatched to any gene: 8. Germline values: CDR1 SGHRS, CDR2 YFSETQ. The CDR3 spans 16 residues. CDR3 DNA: TGCGCCAGCAGCTTGGGCACGGGACAGGGAAGGTACGAGCAGTACTTC. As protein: CASSLGTGQGRYEQYF. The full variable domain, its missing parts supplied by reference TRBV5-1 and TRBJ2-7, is KAGVTQTPRYLIKTRGQQVTLSCSPISGHRSVSWYQQTPGQGLQFLFEYFSETQRNKGNFPGRFSGRQFSNSRSEMNVSTLELGDSALYLCASSLGTGQGRYEQYFGPGTRLTVT.

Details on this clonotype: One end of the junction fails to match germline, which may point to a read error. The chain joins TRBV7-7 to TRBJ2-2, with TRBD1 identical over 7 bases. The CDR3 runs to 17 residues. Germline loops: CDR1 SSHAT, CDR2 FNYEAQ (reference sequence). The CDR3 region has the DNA TGTGCTAGCAGCTTAAGGGACAGCCCTAGGGGCACCGGGGAGCTGTTTTTT. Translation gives CASSLRDSPRGTGELFF.

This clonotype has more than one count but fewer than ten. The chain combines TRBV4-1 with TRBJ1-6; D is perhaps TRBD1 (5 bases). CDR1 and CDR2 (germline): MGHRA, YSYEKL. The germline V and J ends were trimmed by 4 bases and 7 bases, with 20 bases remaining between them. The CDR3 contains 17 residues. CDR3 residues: CASSPGPPRAMNSPLHF. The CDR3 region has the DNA TGCGCCAGCAGCCCGGGACCGCCGCGGGCGATGAATTCACCCCTCCACTTT.

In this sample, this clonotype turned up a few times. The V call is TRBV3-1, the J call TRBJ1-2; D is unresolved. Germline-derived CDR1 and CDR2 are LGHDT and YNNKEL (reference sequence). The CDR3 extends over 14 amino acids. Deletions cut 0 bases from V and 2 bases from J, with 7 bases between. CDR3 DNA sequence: TGTGCCAGCAGCCAAGACAGAGGAAACTATGGCTACACCTTC. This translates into CASSQDRGNYGYTF.

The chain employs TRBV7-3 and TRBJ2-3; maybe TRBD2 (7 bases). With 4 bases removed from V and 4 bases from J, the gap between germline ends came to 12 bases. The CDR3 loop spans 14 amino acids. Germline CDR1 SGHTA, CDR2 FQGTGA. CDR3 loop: CASSSGGLADTQYF. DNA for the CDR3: TGTGCCAGCAGCTCGGGGGGCCTGGCAGATACGCAGTATTTT. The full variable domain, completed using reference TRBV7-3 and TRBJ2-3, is GAGVSQTPSNKVTEKGKYVELRCDPISGHTALYWYRQSLGQGPEFLIYFQGTGAADDSGLPNDRFFAVRPEGSVSTLKIQRTERGDSAVYLCASSSGGLADTQYFGPGTRLTVL.

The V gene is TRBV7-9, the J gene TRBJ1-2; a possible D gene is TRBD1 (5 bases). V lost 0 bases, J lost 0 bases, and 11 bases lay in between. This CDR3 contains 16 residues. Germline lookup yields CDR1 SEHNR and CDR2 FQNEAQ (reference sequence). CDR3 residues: CASSLAGTGANYGYTF. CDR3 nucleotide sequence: TGTGCCAGCAGCTTAGCGGGGACGGGTGCTAACTATGGCTACACCTTC.

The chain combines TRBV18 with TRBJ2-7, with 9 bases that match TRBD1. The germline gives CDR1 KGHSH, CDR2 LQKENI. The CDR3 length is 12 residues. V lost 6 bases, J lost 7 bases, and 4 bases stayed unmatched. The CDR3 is CASSRTGEEQYF. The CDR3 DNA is TGTGCCAGCTCTCGGACAGGGGAGGAGCAGTACTTC.

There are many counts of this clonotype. The CDR3 sequence is CASREGGGHEQFF. DNA for the CDR3: TGTGCCAGCAGGGAAGGGGGGGGCCATGAGCAGTTCTTC. The rearrangement links TRBV6-5 to TRBJ2-1; perhaps TRBD2 as D (7 bases). Trimming shortened V by 6 bases and J by 8 bases, and 14 bases separated the two germline ends. The CDR3 loop spans 13 amino acids. Germline values: CDR1 MNHEY, CDR2 SVGAGI.

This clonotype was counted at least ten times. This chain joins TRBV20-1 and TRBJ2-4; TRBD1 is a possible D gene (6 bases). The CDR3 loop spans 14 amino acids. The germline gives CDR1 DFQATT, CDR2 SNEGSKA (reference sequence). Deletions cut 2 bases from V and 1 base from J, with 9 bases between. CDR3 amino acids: CSARQGRAKNIQYF. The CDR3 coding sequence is TGCAGTGCTAGACAGGGGCGGGCCAAAAACATTCAGTACTTC.

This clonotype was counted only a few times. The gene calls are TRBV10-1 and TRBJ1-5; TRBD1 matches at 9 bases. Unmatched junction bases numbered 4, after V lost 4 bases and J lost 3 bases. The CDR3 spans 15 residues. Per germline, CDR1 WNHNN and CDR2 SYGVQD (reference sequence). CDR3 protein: CASSAGTGNNQPQHF. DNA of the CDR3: TGCGCCAGCAGTGCCGGGACAGGGAACAATCAGCCCCAGCATTTT.